A selection of T cell receptor beta chains follows, all from one sample in a study of CD8 T cells in Susac syndrome. TCRdb re-derived calls from the immunoSEQ multiplex PCR reads in MiXCR, one entry per CDR3 protein. Of 200,000 to 250,000 distinct CDR3 sequences in the sample, around 93% were seen once. The sequencing input was CD4+ T cells from PBMCs. The source of these receptors is a human donor with Susac syndrome. Each CDR3 is given with its conserved first and last residue.

V gene	J gene	CDR3 protein
TRBV4-1	TRBJ1-4	CASSQTLREGSNEKLFF
TRBV18	TRBJ1-2	CASSPDRDYGYTF
TRBV6-6	TRBJ2-7	CASSYRGAYEQYF
TRBV12-3/TRBV12-4	TRBJ2-7	CASSLNGGGSYEQYF
TRBV7-2	TRBJ2-5	CASSAQQGLEETQYF
TRBV20-1	TRBJ2-5	CSADDHQETQYF
TRBV29-1	TRBJ2-3	CSVELTSGDTQYF
TRBV20-1	TRBJ1-2	CSANSGRRQDGYTF
TRBV7-2	TRBJ2-3	CASSLVSESDTQYF
TRBV7-2	TRBJ2-1	CASSSSSGTYNEQFF
TRBV4-1	TRBJ2-7	CASSQGPGLSYEQYF
TRBV4-3	TRBJ1-3	CASSLGQGFENTIYF
TRBV5-8	TRBJ1-1	CASSFHRARNTEAFF
TRBV7-8	TRBJ2-3	CASSLLWDRGEDTQYF
TRBV11-2	TRBJ2-5	CASSRTTSGGQETQYF
TRBV15	TRBJ1-1	CATQKSAEAFF
TRBV24-1	TRBJ2-6	CATSDLQGAGANVLTF
TRBV5-1	TRBJ2-1	CASSGGSGARPYNEQFF
TRBV4-2	TRBJ2-2	CASSQPTGAANTGELFF
TRBV3-1	TRBJ2-2	CASSQVPAVGTGELFF